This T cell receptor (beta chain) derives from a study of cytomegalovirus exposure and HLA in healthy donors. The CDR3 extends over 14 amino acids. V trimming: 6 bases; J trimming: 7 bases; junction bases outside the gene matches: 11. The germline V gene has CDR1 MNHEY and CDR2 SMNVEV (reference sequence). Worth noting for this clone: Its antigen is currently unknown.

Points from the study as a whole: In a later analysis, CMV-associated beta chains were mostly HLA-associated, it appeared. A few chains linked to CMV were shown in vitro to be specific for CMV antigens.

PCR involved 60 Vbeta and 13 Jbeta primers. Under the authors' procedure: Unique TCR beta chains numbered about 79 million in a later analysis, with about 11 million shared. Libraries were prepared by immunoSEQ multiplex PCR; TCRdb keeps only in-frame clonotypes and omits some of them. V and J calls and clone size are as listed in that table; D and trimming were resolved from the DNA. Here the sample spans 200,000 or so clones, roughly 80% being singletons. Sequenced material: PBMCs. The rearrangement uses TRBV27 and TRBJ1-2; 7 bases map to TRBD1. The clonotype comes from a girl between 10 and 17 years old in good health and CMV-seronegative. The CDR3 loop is CASRPSGQASGYTF. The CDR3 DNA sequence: TGTGCCAGCAGGCCCTCTGGACAGGCCTCTGGCTACACCTTC.